This T cell receptor beta chain was identified during a study of identical twins. Unique molecular identifiers were present on the cDNA, which also gained a universal primer site by template switching. Each CDR3 protein is one row after TCRdb ran MiXCR on the 5' RACE reads. The table shows about 720,000 distinct CDR3 sequences, with over 8.5% occurring only once. Per germline, CDR1 KGHSH and CDR2 LQKENI. The CDR3 runs to 15 residues. Trimming removed 2 bases from V and 0 bases from J, with 8 bases in between. This clonotype occurred a few times. These data also formed part of another study, on yellow fever vaccine responses in identical twins.

The TCR was taken from a woman aged 18 to 35 in good health. The chain recombines TRBV18 with TRBJ1-5; unclear D gene. Specimen: PBMCs. The CDR3 loop is CASSPASLSNQPQHF. CDR3 nucleotides: TGTGCCAGCTCACCAGCGTCCCTTAGCAATCAGCCCCAGCATTTT.